This T cell receptor beta chain was documented in a study of cytomegalovirus exposure and HLA in healthy donors. Study-level results: Exclusion applied to some V segments, including TRBV6-2 and TRBV6-3, as they were indistinguishable.

Healthy bone marrow donors supplied every sample. In the PCR, 60 Vbeta and 13 Jbeta primers were used. Some clones are missing from TCRdb's copy, which holds only in-frame ones; the method was immunoSEQ multiplex PCR. The sample lists some 200,000 clones, approximately 85% occurring once. For this clone: Antigen unknown.

The germline V gene has CDR1 WNHNN and CDR2 SYGVQD (reference sequence). This CDR3 comprises 15 residues. V was clipped by 3 bases and J by 8 bases, with 17 bases between them. The TCR was taken from a girl under 18 in good health and CMV-seropositive. V is TRBV10-1 and J is TRBJ2-1, with a possible D match to TRBD1 (5 bases). The source material was PBMCs. CDR3 bases: TGCGCCAGCAGTGAAGGGGCCCGGGCGTGGGATGAGCAGTTCTTC. Translation gives CASSEGARAWDEQFF.